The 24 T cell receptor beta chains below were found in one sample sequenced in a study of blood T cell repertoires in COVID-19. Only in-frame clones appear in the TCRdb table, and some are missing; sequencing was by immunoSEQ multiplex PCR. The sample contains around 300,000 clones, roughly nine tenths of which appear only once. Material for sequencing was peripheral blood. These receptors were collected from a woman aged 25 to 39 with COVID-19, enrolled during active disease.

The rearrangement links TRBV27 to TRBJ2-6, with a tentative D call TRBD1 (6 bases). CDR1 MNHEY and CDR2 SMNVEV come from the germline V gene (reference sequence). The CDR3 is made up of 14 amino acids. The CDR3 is CAAGTPSGANVLTF. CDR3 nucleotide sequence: TGTGCAGCCGGGACACCGTCTGGGGCCAACGTCCTGACTTTC.

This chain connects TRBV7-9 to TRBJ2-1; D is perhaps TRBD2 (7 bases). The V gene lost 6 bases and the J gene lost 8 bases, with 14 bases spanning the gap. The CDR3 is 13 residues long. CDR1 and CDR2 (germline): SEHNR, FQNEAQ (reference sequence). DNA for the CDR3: TGTGCCAGCAGTCGAGGGGGGGTGGATGAGCAGTTCTTC. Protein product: CASSRGGVDEQFF.

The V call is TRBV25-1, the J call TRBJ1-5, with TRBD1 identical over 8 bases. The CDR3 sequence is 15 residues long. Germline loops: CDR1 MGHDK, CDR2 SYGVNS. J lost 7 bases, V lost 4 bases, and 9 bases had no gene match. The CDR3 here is CASSGRTGRRQPQHF. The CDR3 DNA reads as TGTGCCAGCAGTGGGCGGACAGGGAGGCGACAGCCCCAGCATTTT.

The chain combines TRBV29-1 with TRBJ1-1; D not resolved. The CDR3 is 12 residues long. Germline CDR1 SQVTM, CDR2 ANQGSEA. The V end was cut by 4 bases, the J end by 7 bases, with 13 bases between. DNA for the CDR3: TGCAGCGTTGCCCGGCCGGGGAATGAAGCTTTCTTT. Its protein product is CSVARPGNEAFF. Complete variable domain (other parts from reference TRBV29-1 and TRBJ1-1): SAVISQKPSRDICQRGTSLTIQCQVDSQVTMMFWYRQQPGQSLTLIATANQGSEATYESGFVIDKFPISRPNLTFSTLTVSNMSPEDSSIYLCSVARPGNEAFFGQGTRLTVV.

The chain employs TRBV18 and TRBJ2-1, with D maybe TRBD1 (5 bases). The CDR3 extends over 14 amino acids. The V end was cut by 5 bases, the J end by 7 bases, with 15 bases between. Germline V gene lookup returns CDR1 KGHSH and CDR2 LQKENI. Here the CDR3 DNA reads TGTGCCAGCTCAGTGAGCGACAGAGGAAATGAGCAGTTCTTC. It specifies CASSVSDRGNEQFF.

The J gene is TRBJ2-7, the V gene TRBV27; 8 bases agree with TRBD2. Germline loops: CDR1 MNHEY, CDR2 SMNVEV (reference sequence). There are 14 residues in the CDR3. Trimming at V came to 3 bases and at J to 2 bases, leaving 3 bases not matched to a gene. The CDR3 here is CASSLGLGAYEQYF. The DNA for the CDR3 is TGTGCCAGCAGTTTGGGACTAGGAGCCTACGAGCAGTACTTC.

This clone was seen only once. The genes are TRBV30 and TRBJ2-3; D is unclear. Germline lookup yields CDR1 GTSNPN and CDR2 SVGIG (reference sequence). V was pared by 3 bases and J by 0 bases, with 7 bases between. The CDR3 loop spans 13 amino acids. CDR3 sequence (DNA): TGTGCCTGGAGGGCCGGGAGCACAGATACGCAGTATTTT. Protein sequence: CAWRAGSTDTQYF.

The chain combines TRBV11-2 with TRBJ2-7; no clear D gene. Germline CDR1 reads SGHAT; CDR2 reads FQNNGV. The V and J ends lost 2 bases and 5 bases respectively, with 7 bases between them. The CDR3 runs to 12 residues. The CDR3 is CASSLNRHEQYF. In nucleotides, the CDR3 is TGTGCCAGCAGCTTAAACAGACACGAGCAGTACTTC.

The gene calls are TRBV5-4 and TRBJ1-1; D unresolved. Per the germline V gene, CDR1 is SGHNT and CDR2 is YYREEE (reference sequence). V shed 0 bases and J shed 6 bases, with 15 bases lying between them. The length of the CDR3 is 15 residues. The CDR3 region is CASSLERTLRSEAFF. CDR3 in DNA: TGTGCCAGCAGCTTGGAGAGGACTTTGAGGTCTGAAGCTTTCTTT.

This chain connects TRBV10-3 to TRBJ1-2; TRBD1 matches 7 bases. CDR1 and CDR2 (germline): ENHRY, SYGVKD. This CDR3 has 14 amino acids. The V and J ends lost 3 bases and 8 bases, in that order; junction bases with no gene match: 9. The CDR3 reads CAISDEQGTRGYTF. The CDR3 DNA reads TGTGCCATCAGTGACGAACAGGGGACTAGAGGCTACACCTTC.

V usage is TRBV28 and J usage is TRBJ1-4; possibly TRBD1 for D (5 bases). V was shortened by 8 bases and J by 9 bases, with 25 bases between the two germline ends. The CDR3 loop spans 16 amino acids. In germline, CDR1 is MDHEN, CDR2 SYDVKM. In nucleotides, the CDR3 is TGTGCCAGCGAAACGACAAGAGTTGGACAAGCTAAAAAACTGTTTTTT. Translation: CASETTRVGQAKKLFF. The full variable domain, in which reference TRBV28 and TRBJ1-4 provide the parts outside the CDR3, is DVKVTQSSRYLVKRTGEKVFLECVQDMDHENMFWYRQDPGLGLRLIYFSYDVKMKEKGDIPEGYSVSREKKERFSLILESASTNQTSMYLCASETTRVGQAKKLFFGSGTQLSVL.

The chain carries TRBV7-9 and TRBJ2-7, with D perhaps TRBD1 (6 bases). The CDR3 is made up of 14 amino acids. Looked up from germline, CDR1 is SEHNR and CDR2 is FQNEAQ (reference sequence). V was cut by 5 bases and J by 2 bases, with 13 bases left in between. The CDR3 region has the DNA TGTGCCAGCAGCCCGAGGGGACAACCCTACGAGCAGTACTTC. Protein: CASSPRGQPYEQYF.

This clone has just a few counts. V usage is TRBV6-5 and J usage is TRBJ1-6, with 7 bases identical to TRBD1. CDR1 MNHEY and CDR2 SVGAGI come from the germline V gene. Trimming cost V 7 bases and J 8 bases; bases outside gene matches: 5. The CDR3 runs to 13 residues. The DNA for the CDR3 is TGTGCCAGCATTTCCAGGGGGGATTCACCCCTCCACTTT. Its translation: CASISRGDSPLHF.

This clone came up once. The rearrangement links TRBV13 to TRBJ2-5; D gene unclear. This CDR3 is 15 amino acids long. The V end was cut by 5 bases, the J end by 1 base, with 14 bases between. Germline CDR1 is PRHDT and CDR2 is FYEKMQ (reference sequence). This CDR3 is CASSLSNPFQETQYF. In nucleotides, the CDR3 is TGTGCCAGCAGCCTCTCTAACCCCTTCCAAGAGACCCAGTACTTC. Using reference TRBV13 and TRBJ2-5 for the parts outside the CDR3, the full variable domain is AAGVIQSPRHLIKEKRETATLKCYPIPRHDTVYWYQQGPGQDPQFLISFYEKMQSDKGSIPDRFSAQQFSDYHSELNMSSLELGDSALYFCASSLSNPFQETQYFGPGTRLLVL.

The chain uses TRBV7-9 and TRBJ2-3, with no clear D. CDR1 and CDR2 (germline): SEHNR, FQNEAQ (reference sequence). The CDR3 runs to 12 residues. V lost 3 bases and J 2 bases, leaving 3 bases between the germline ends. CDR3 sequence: CASSLATDTQYF. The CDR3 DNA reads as TGTGCCAGCAGCTTGGCCACAGATACGCAGTATTTT.

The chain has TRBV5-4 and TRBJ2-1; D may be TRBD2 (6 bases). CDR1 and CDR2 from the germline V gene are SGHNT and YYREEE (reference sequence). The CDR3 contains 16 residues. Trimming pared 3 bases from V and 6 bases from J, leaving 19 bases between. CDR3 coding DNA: TGTGCCAGCAGCTCTCCCCGCGGGGCGGGTTTCAATGAGCAGTTCTTC. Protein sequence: CASSSPRGAGFNEQFF.

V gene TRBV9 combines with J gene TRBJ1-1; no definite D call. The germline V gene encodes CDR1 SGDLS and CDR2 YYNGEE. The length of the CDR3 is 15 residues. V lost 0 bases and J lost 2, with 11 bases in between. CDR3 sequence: CASSVGEDRNTEAFF. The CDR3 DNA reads TGTGCCAGCAGCGTAGGGGAGGACCGAAACACTGAAGCTTTCTTT. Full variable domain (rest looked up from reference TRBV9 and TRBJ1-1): DSGVTQTPKHLITATGQRVTLRCSPRSGDLSVYWYQQSLDQGLQFLIQYYNGEERAKGNILERFSAQQFPDLHSELNLSSLELGDSALYFCASSVGEDRNTEAFFGQGTRLTVV.

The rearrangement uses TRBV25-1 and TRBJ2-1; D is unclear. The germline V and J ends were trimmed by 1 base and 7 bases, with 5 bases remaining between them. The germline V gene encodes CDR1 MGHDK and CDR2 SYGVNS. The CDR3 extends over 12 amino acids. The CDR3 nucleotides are TGTGCCAGCAGTGAATTAGTGAATGAGCAGTTCTTC. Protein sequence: CASSELVNEQFF.

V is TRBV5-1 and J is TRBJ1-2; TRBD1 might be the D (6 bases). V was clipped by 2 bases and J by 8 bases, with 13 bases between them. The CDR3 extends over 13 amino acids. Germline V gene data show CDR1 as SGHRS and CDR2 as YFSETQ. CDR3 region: CASSFGRGDGYTF. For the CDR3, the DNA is TGCGCCAGCAGCTTCGGCAGGGGCGACGGCTACACCTTC.

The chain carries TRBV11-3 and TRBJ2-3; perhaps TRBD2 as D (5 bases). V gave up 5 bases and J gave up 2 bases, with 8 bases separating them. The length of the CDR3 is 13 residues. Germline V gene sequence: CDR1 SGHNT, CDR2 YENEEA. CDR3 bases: TGTGCCAGCAGCAGGGAGTACACAGATACGCAGTATTTT. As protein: CASSREYTDTQYF.

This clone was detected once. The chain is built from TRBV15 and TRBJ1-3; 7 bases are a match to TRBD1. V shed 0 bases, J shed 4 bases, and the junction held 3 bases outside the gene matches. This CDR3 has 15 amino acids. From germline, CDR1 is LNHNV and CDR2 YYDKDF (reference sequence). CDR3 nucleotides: TGTGCCACCAGCAGAGATACAGGGGACGGAAACACCATATATTTT. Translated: CATSRDTGDGNTIYF.

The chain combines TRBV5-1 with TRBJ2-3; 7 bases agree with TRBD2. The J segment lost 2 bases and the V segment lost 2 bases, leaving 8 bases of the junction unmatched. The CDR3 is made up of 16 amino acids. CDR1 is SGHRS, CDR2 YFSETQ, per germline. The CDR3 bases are TGCGCCAGCAGCTTACGTGGCGGGAGAGACACAGATACGCAGTATTTT. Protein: CASSLRGGRDTDTQYF. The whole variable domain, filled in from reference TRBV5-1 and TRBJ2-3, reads KAGVTQTPRYLIKTRGQQVTLSCSPISGHRSVSWYQQTPGQGLQFLFEYFSETQRNKGNFPGRFSGRQFSNSRSEMNVSTLELGDSALYLCASSLRGGRDTDTQYFGPGTRLTVL.

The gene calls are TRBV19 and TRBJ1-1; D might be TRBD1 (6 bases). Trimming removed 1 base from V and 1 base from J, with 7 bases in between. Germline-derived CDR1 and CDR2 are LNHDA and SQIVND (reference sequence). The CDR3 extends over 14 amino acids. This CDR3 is CASSIGTENTEAFF. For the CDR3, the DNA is TGTGCCAGTAGTATAGGGACAGAGAACACTGAAGCTTTCTTT.

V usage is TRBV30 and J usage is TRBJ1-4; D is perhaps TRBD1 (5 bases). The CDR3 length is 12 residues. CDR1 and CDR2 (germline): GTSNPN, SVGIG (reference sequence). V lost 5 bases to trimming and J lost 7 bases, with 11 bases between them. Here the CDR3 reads CAWAGIGEKLFF. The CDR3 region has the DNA TGTGCCTGGGCAGGGATCGGTGAAAAACTGTTTTTT.